This passage covers 19 T cell receptor beta chains from one sample sequenced in a study of T cell responses to AZD1222 COVID-19 vaccine (dated by TCRdb to about 2021). The time point label, read with the paper, signifies: baseline before first vaccination. The intended sense of this specimen's treatment or condition label: meningococcal conjugate vaccine given as trial control. Libraries were built with the immunoSEQ multiplex PCR assay. The table comes from immuneACCESS by way of TCRdb, which keeps in-frame sequences with V and J called. Part of the clones is missing from these tables; in studies checked, under half for an unresolved V gene and the rest for unknown reasons. This sample lists fewer than 55,000 clones; around 85% were detected once. The ten largest clonotypes hold 20% to 25% of the sample. Sequencing was performed on peripheral blood, taken on day 0 of MenACWY control vaccination. These TCRs come from an adult in good health.

The chain employs TRBV28 and TRBJ2-7; D gene ambiguous. V lost 6 bases and J 2 bases, leaving 14 bases between the germline ends. The CDR3 is 14 amino acids. Germline lookup yields CDR1 MDHEN and CDR2 SYDVKM. The CDR3 sequence: CASSQTGPTYEQYF. The CDR3 nucleotides are TGTGCCAGCAGCCAAACGGGCCCGACCTACGAGCAGTACTTC.

This chain connects TRBV5-1 to TRBJ1-5; the D is unclear. Germline V gene lookup returns CDR1 SGHRS and CDR2 YFSETQ. V lost 4 bases and J lost 4, with 12 bases in between. The CDR3 has 14 amino acids. Here the CDR3 DNA reads TGCGCCAGCAGCACCGGTGGAGGGAATCAGCCCCAGCATTTT. Translating it yields CASSTGGGNQPQHF. Variable domain in full (rest from reference TRBV5-1 and TRBJ1-5): KAGVTQTPRYLIKTRGQQVTLSCSPISGHRSVSWYQQTPGQGLQFLFEYFSETQRNKGNFPGRFSGRQFSNSRSEMNVSTLELGDSALYLCASSTGGGNQPQHFGDGTRLSIL.

The chain links TRBV6-5 to TRBJ2-1; possibly TRBD1 for D (6 bases). V was trimmed by 0 bases and J by 0 bases, leaving 9 bases between them. The CDR3 has 16 amino acids. Germline V gives CDR1 MNHEY, CDR2 SVGAGI. CDR3 bases: TGTGCCAGCAGTTACTCAGGGGGTGGCTCCTACAATGAGCAGTTCTTC. Amino acid sequence: CASSYSGGGSYNEQFF.

The sample holds a few counts of this clone. The J gene is TRBJ1-1, the V gene TRBV28; unclear D gene. Germline values: CDR1 MDHEN, CDR2 SYDVKM. CDR3 length: 13 amino acids. V lost 5 bases, J lost 9 bases, and 16 bases lay in between. The CDR3 is CASSPAQWGKAFF. The CDR3, as DNA: TGTGCCAGCAGTCCCGCCCAATGGGGAAAAGCTTTCTTT.

The chain joins TRBV11-2 to TRBJ1-4; D unclear. The germline V gene has CDR1 SGHAT and CDR2 FQNNGV. The CDR3 is 14 residues long. V was clipped by 0 bases and J by 10 bases, with 12 bases between them. Written as DNA, the CDR3 is TGTGCCAGCAGCTTAGATACGCAGTCCCGAAAACTGTTTTTT. It translates to CASSLDTQSRKLFF.

The CDR3 bases are TGTGCCAGCAGCCAAGAAAGTTCCAGGGACAAAGCTTTCTTT. Translated, it gives CASSQESSRDKAFF. The genes are TRBV4-2 and TRBJ1-1, with TRBD1 as a possible D gene (6 bases). Germline loops: CDR1 LGHNA, CDR2 YNFKEQ. The V end lost 0 bases, the J end lost 9 bases, and 14 bases lay between the germline ends. The CDR3 is made up of 14 amino acids.

The gene calls are TRBV27 and TRBJ1-1, with D uncertain. The V and J ends lost 3 bases and 0 bases respectively, with 5 bases between them. This CDR3 contains 13 residues. In germline, CDR1 is MNHEY, CDR2 SMNVEV (reference sequence). CDR3 in amino acids: CASSFRLNTEAFF. DNA for the CDR3: TGTGCCAGCAGTTTCAGACTGAACACTGAAGCTTTCTTT.

Regarding this clone: A single base separates this from a much larger clone, so it may be a read error. This sequence joins TRBV25-1 and TRBJ2-2; D gene ambiguous. The CDR3 runs to 13 residues. The V gene's germline CDR1 is MGHDK and CDR2 SYGVNS. With 2 bases removed from V and 3 bases from J, the gap between germline ends came to 4 bases. CDR3 protein: CASSERDTGELFF. In DNA, the CDR3 is TGTGCCAGCAGTGAACGGGACACCGGGGAGCTGTTTTTT.

This clone rates as medium-sized. The chain uses TRBV9 and TRBJ2-1; 12 bases map to TRBD2. The germline gives CDR1 SGDLS, CDR2 YYNGEE. The CDR3 loop spans 17 amino acids. Germline trimming cut 1 base from V and 7 bases from J; bases unmatched to any gene: 9. CDR3: CASSVHPTSGGTNEQFF. In DNA form, the CDR3 reads TGTGCCAGCAGCGTACACCCGACTAGCGGGGGAACAAATGAGCAGTTCTTC.

A few counts support this clone. This chain connects TRBV7-6 to TRBJ1-4; 7 nucleotides match TRBD1. CDR1 SGHVS and CDR2 FNYEAQ come from the germline V gene. There are 16 residues in the CDR3. V was pared by 1 base and J by 1 base, with 3 bases of the junction left unmatched. The CDR3 DNA sequence: TGTGCCAGCAGCTTAGAAGGGGGCGTAACTAATGAAAAACTGTTTTTT. Amino acids: CASSLEGGVTNEKLFF.

This clone has ten or more counts. The chain links TRBV4-2 to TRBJ2-1; D gene ambiguous. CDR1 and CDR2 (germline): LGHNA, YNFKEQ. V lost 4 bases and J lost 8, with 12 bases in between. This CDR3 spans 13 amino acids. The CDR3, as DNA: TGTGCCAGCAGCCCCCCGAGGCTCCATGAGCAGTTCTTC. Its protein product is CASSPPRLHEQFF.

V usage is TRBV5-1 and J usage is TRBJ2-2; possible D gene TRBD2, 6 bases. The CDR3 runs 16 residues. The V end was cut by 4 bases, the J end by 1 base, with 14 bases between. Germline V gene data show CDR1 as SGHRS and CDR2 as YFSETQ. CDR3 coding DNA: TGCGCCAGCAGCGCGGGACCCCAAGGGAACACCGGGGAGCTGTTTTTT. Its protein is CASSAGPQGNTGELFF.

The chain has TRBV18 and TRBJ1-5; D is unclear. With 2 bases removed from V and 0 bases from J, the gap between germline ends came to 5 bases. The CDR3 totals 14 residues. Per germline, CDR1 KGHSH and CDR2 LQKENI. CDR3 DNA: TGTGCCAGCTCACCAGGGATTAGCAATCAGCCCCAGCATTTT. It codes for CASSPGISNQPQHF.

The rearrangement uses TRBV6-5 and TRBJ2-1, with D maybe TRBD2 (6 bases). The V and J ends lost 6 bases and 4 bases respectively, with 16 bases between them. Germline lookup yields CDR1 MNHEY and CDR2 SVGAGI. This CDR3 has 15 residues. The CDR3 is CASRDGGKNYNEQFF. CDR3 sequence (DNA): TGTGCCAGCAGAGATGGGGGGAAAAATTACAATGAGCAGTTCTTC.

A few counts support this clone. V gene TRBV28 combines with J gene TRBJ2-7; D call uncertain. Trimming took off 6 bases at V and 4 bases at J, with 10 bases between the two ends. From germline, CDR1 is MDHEN and CDR2 SYDVKM. This CDR3 comprises 12 residues. The CDR3 here is CASSSLGYEQYF. As DNA, the CDR3 is TGTGCCAGCAGCTCCCTGGGGTACGAGCAGTACTTC.

The chain recombines TRBV6-5 with TRBJ1-2; D call uncertain. In germline, CDR1 is MNHEY, CDR2 SVGAGI. The CDR3 length is 13 residues. The V end lost 9 bases, the J end lost 8 bases, and 19 bases lay between the germline ends. The CDR3 nucleotides are TGTGCCAGTCAGAGTACAAGAGATGGGGGCTACACCTTC. The encoded protein is CASQSTRDGGYTF.

The genes are TRBV19 and TRBJ1-4, with 9 nucleotides matching TRBD1. There are 16 residues in the CDR3. The junction had 5 bases not matched to a gene; V was cut back by 4 bases and J by 2 bases. From germline, CDR1 is LNHDA and CDR2 SQIVND (reference sequence). Here the CDR3 reads CASSNGQGLTNEKLFF. The CDR3 nucleotides are TGTGCCAGTAGTAACGGACAGGGGCTTACTAATGAAAAACTGTTTTTT.

CDR3 protein: CASSQVLPGQGHEQYF. The CDR3 coding sequence is TGCGCCAGCAGCCAAGTTCTACCGGGACAGGGCCACGAGCAGTACTTC. The genes are TRBV4-1 and TRBJ2-7; 9 bases are shared with TRBD1. The ends lost 1 base at V and 5 bases at J; junction bases unmatched: 9. Germline-derived CDR1 and CDR2 are MGHRA and YSYEKL. The CDR3 has 16 amino acids.

The V call is TRBV19, the J call TRBJ2-3, with 12 bases identical to TRBD2. Germline V gene sequence: CDR1 LNHDA, CDR2 SQIVND (reference sequence). The CDR3 totals 15 residues. V lost 6 bases, J lost 6 bases, and 7 bases stayed unmatched. The CDR3 coding sequence is TGTGCCAGTAGCATGCTAGCGGGAGGGCCTGATACGCAGTATTTT. Translation: CASSMLAGGPDTQYF.